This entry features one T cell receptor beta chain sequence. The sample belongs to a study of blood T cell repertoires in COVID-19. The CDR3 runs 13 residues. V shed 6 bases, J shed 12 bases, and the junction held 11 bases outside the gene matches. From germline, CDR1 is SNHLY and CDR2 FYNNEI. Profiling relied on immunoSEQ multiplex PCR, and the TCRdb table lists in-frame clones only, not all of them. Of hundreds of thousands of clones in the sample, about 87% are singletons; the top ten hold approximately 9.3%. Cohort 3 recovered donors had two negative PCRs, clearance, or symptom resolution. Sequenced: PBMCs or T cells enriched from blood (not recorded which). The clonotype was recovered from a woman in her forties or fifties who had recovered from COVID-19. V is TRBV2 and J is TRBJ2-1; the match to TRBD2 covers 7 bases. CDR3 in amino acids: CASSERTGGRQFF. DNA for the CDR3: TGTGCCAGCAGCGAGAGAACGGGAGGTAGGCAGTTCTTC.